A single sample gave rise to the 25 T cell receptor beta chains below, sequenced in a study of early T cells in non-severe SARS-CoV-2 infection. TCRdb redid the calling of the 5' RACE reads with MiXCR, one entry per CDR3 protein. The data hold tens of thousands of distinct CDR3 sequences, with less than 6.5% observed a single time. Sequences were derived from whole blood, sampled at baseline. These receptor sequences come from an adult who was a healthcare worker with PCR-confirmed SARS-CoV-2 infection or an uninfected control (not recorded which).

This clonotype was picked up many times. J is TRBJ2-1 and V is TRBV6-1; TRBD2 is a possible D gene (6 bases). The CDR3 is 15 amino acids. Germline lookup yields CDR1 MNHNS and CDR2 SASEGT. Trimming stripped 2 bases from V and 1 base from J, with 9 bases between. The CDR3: CASSEYAGSYNEQFF. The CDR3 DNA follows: TGTGCCAGCAGTGAATACGCGGGATCCTACAATGAGCAGTTCTTC.

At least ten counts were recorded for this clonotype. CDR3 sequence (DNA): TGTGCCAGCAGCCAAGCTAAGCTTCCTTCGGGGGCTAGGGGCTACACCTTC. As protein: CASSQAKLPSGARGYTF. The rearrangement uses TRBV14 and TRBJ1-2; TRBD1 might be the D (6 bases). Germline values: CDR1 SGHDN, CDR2 FVKESK. The germline V and J ends were trimmed by 1 base and 8 bases, with 23 bases remaining between them. The CDR3 is made up of 17 amino acids. Full variable domain (missing parts from reference TRBV14 and TRBJ1-2): EAGVTQFPSHSVIEKGQTVTLRCDPISGHDNLYWYRRVMGKEIKFLLHFVKESKQDESGMPNNRFLAERTGGTYSTLKVQPAELEDSGVYFCASSQAKLPSGARGYTFGSGTRLTVV.

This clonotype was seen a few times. CDR3: CASTRAGEAFF. The CDR3 DNA is TGTGCCAGCACCCGGGCAGGTGAAGCTTTCTTT. This chain joins TRBV6-2 or TRBV6-3 and TRBJ1-1; unclear D gene. V was shortened by 7 bases and J by 7 bases, with 10 bases between the two germline ends. The V gene's germline CDR1 is MNHEY and CDR2 SVGEGT. The CDR3 sequence is 11 residues long.

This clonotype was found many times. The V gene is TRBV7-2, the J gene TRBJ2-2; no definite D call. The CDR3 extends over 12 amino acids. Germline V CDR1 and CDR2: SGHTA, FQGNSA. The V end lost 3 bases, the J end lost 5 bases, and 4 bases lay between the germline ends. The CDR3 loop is CASSFGTGELFF. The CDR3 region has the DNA TGTGCCAGCAGCTTCGGAACCGGGGAGCTGTTTTTT.

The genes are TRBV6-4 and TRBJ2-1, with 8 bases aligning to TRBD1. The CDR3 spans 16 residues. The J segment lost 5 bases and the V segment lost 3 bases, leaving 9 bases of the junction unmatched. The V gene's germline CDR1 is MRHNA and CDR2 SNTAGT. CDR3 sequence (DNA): TGTGCCAGCAGTGAATCGACAGGGGATAGAGACAATGAGCAGTTCTTC. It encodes CASSESTGDRDNEQFF.

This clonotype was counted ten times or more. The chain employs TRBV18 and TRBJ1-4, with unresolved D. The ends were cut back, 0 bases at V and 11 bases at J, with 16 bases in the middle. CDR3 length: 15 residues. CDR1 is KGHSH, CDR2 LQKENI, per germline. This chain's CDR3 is CASSPPVGEMRKLFF. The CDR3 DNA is TGTGCCAGCTCACCACCGGTGGGAGAAATGCGGAAACTGTTTTTT. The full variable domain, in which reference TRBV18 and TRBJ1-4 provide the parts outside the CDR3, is NAGVMQNPRHLVRRRGQEARLRCSPMKGHSHVYWYRQLPEEGLKFMVYLQKENIIDESGMPKERFSAEFPKEGPSILRIQQVVRGDSAAYFCASSPPVGEMRKLFFGSGTQLSVL.

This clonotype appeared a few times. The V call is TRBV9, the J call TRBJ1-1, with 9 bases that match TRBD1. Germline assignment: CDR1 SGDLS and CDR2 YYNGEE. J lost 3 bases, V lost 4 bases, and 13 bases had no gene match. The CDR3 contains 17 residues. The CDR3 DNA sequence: TGTGCCAGCAGCTCCCATCCGGGACAGGGAGGGGACACTGAAGCTTTCTTT. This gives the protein CASSSHPGQGGDTEAFF.

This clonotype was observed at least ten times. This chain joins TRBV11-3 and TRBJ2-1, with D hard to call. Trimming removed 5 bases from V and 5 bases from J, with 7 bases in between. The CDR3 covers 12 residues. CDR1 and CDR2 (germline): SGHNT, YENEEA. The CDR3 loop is CASSKQHNEQFF. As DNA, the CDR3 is TGTGCCAGCAGCAAACAGCACAATGAGCAGTTCTTC.

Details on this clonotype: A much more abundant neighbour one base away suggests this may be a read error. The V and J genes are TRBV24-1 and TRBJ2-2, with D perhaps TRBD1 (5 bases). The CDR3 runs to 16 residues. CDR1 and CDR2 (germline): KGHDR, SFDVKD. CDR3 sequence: CATSDLFGQNTGELFF. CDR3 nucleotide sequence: TGTGCCACAAGTGATTTGTTCGGACAAAACACCGGGGAGCTGTTTTTT.

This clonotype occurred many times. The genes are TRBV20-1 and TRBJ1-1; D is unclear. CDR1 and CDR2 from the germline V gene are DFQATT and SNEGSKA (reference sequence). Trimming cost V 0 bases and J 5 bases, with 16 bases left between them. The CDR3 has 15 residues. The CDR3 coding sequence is TGCAGTGCTAGAGATCTCGGTTTTTTGGTGACTGAAGCTTTCTTT. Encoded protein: CSARDLGFLVTEAFF.

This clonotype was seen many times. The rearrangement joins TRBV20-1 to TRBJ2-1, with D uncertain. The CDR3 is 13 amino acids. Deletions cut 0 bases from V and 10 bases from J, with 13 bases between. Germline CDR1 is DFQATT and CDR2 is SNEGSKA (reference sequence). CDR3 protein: CSARDRASAEQFF. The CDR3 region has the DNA TGCAGTGCTAGAGATCGGGCGTCGGCGGAGCAGTTCTTC.

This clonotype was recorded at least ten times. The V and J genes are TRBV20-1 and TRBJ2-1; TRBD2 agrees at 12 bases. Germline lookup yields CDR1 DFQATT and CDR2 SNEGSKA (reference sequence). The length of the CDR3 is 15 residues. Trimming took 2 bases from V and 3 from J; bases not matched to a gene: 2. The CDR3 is CSARRLAGVYNEQFF. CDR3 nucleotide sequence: TGCAGTGCTAGAAGACTAGCGGGAGTCTACAATGAGCAGTTCTTC.

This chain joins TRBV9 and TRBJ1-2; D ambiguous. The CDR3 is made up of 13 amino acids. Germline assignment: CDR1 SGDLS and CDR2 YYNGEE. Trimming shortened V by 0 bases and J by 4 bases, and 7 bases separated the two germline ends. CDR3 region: CASSVEGSYGYTF. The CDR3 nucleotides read TGTGCCAGCAGCGTAGAGGGAAGCTATGGCTACACCTTC.

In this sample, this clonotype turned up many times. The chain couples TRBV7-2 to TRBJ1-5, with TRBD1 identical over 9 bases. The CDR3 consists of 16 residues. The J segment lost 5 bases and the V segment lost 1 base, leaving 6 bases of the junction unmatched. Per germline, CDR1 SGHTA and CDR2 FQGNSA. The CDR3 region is CASSLGGQGLYQPQHF. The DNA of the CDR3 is TGTGCCAGCAGCTTAGGGGGACAGGGCCTTTATCAGCCCCAGCATTTT. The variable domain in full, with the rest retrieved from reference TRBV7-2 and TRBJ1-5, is GAGVSQSPSNKVTEKGKDVELRCDPISGHTALYWYRQSLGQGLEFLIYFQGNSAPDKSGLPSDRFSAERTGGSVSTLTIQRTQQEDSAVYLCASSLGGQGLYQPQHFGDGTRLSIL.

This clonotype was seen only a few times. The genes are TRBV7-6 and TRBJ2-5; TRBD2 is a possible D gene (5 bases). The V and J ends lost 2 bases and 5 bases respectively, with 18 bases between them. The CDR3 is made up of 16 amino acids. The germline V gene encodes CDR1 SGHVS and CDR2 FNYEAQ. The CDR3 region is CASSLRVARGRETQYF. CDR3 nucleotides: TGTGCCAGCAGCTTAAGGGTAGCCAGAGGGCGGGAGACCCAGTACTTC. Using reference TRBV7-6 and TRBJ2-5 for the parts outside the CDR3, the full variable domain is GAGVSQSPRYKVTKRGQDVALRCDPISGHVSLYWYRQALGQGPEFLTYFNYEAQQDKSGLPNDRFSAERPEGSISTLTIQRTEQRDSAMYRCASSLRVARGRETQYFGPGTRLLVL.

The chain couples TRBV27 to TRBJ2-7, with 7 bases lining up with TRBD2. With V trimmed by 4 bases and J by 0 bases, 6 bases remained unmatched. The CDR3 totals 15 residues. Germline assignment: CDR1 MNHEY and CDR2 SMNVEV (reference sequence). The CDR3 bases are TGTGCCAGCAGTTCCTTAGCGGGCCTCTCCTACGAGCAGTACTTC. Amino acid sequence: CASSSLAGLSYEQYF.

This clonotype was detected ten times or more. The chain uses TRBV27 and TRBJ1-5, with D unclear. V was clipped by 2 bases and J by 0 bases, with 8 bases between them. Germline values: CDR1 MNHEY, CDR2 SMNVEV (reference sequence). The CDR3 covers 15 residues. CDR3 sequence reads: CASSLGFASNQPQHF. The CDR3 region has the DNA TGTGCCAGCAGTTTAGGGTTCGCTAGCAATCAGCCCCAGCATTTT.

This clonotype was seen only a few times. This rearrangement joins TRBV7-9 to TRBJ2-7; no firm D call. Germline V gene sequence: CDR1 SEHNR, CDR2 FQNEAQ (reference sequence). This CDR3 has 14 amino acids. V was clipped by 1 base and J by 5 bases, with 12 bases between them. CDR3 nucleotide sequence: TGTGCCAGCAGCTTAGTTACCAATTCAGACGAGCAGTACGTC. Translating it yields CASSLVTNSDEQYV.

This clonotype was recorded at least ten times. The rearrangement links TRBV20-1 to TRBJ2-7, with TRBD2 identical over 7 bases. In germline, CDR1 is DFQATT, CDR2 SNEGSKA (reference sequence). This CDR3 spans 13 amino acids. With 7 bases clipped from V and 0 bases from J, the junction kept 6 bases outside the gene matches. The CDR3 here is CSEGGPNSYEQYF. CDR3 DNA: TGCAGTGAGGGAGGGCCGAACTCCTACGAGCAGTACTTC.

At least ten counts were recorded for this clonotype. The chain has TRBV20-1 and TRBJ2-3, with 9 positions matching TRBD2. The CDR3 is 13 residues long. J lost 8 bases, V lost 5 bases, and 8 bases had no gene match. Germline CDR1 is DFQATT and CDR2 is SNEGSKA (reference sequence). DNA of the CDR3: TGCAGTGCTGGCTTTAGCGGGAGAAGTACGCAGTATTTT. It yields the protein CSAGFSGRSTQYF.

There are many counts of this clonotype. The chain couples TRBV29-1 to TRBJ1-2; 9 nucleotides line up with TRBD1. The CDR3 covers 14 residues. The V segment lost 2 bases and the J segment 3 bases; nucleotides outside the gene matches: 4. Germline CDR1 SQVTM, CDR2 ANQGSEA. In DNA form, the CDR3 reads TGCAGCGTTGAAAGGACAGGGGTATACTATGGCTACACCTTC. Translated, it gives CSVERTGVYYGYTF.

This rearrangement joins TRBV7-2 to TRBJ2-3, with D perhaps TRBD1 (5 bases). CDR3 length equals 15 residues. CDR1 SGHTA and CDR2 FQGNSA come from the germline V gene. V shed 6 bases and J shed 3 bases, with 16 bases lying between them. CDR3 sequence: CASSPRGFRTDTQYF. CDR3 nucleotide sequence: TGTGCCAGCAGTCCTAGGGGATTCCGGACAGATACGCAGTATTTT.

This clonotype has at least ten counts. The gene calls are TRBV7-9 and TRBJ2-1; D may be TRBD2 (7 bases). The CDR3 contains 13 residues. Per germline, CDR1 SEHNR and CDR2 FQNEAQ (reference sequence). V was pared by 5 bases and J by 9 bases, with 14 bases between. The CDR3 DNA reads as TGTGCCAGCAGCAGCAAGCGGGACACTGAGCAGTTCTTC. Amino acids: CASSSKRDTEQFF.

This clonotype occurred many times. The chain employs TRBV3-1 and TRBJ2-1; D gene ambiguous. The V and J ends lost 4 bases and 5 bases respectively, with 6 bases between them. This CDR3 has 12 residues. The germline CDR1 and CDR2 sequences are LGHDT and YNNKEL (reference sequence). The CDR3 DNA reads TGTGCCAGCAGCCGAAGGGACAATGAGCAGTTCTTC. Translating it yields CASSRRDNEQFF.

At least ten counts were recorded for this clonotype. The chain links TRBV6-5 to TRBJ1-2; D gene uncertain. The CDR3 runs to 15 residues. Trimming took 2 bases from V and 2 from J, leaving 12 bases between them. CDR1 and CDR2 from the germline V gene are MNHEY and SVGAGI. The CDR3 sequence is CASSYNVASNYGYTF. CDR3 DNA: TGTGCCAGCAGTTACAATGTTGCCAGCAACTATGGCTACACCTTC.